This T cell receptor (beta chain) was recovered during a study of chemoradiotherapy in HPV16-positive cancers. Study results and limitations: Candidate HPV-specific clones and E7-related TCR motifs grew in tumor during treatment. For HPV16-positive patients, expanding HPV-responsive T cells associated with longer recurrence-free survival. HPV-specific T cells were functionally defined from only a couple of HPV16-positive patients.

The CDR3 sequence is 14 residues long. Germline V CDR1 and CDR2: SGHAT, FQNNGV. J was trimmed by 15 bases and V by 2 bases; bases with no gene match: 13. For this clone: The antigen remains undetermined.

Repertoires were sampled repeatedly during chemoradiotherapy. TCRdb keeps only in-frame clones here, not all; method: immunoSEQ multiplex PCR. The sample has under 85,000 clones; approximately 91% are singletons. Sequences were derived from blood, sampled from a patient who underwent chemoradiotherapy. The chain uses TRBV11-2 and TRBJ2-1; TRBD2 aligns across 7 bases. This sequence originates from a human donor with HPV-associated anogenital cancer. CDR3 sequence (DNA): TGTGCCAGCAGCTTACAAGCGGGACTAAACTACGCGTTCTTC. Its protein is CASSLQAGLNYAFF.